This T cell receptor beta chain stems from a study of T cells after yellow fever vaccination. The study, taken as a whole, reports: In post-booster samples, most primary-vaccination clones reappeared (just under 98% CD4, 70% to 90% CD8). Contamination by abundant bulk-population clonotypes could be present in FACS-sorted repertoires.

In making TCR cDNA, 5'RACE template switching added a universal primer site and UMIs to it. MiXCR, applied by TCRdb to the 5' RACE reads, yields one record per CDR3 protein. The profile shows approximately 47,000 distinct CDR3 sequences, around 6.8% of them singletons. The CDR3 loop spans 13 amino acids. Trimming removed 3 bases at V and 3 bases at J, with 10 bases between. In germline, CDR1 is GTSNPN, CDR2 SVGIG (reference sequence). V usage is TRBV30 and J usage is TRBJ2-3; tentative D call: TRBD2 (5 bases). The sequencing here drew on PBMCs, either bulk or a sorted T-cell subset (CD4+, CD8+, memory, or dextramer-sorted; not recorded which), taken 45 days after the yellow fever booster vaccination. The clonotype originates from a man aged 30-40 years who received the YFV17D yellow fever vaccine. The CDR3 DNA is TGTGCCTGGAGCGGGATCGGGACAGATACGCAGTATTTT. It encodes CAWSGIGTDTQYF.